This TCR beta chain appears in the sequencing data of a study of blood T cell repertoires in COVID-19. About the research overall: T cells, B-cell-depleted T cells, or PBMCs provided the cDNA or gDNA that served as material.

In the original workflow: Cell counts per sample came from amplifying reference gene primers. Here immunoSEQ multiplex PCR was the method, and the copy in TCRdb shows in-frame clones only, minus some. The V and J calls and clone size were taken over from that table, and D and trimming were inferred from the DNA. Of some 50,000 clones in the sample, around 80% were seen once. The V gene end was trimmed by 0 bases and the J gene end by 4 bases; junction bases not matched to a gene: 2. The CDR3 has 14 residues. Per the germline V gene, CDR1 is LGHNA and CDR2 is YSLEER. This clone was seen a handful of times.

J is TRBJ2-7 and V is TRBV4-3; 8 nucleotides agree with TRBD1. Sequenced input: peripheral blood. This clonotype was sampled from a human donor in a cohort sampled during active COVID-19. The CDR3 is CASSQDYRGYEQYF. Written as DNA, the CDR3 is TGCGCCAGCAGCCAAGATTACAGGGGGTACGAGCAGTACTTC.